This entry features one TCR gamma chain sequence. Its antigen is still unknown. The sample comes from a study of Vδ1+ human thymocytes. Findings and caveats of the study: Highly polyclonal TRG and TRD repertoires with Gaussian CDR3 length distributions appeared in thymus.

Sequences come from RNA converted to cDNA by reverse transcription. The CDR3 regions were amplified by multiplex PCR from V-gene primers to a constant-region primer. TCRdb re-processed the multiplex PCR reads via CATT. The data hold more than 25,000 gamma-chain clones, with roughly 20% observed a single time. Alphabeta T cells were depleted, then CD3+ Vdelta1+ Vdelta2- thymocytes were FACS-sorted. Purity of the sorted Vdelta1+ thymocytes ranged from 98% to 99.6%. Per germline, CDR1 EGSTGY and CDR2 YDSYTSSV. This CDR3 contains 15 residues. After removal of 4 bases from V and 1 base from J, the junction contained 10 bases not matched to a gene.

The sample comprised Vdelta1+ gamma-delta thymocytes from the thymus. Subset reported: FACS-sorted CD3+ TCRalphabeta- TCRVdelta1+ TCRVdelta2- thymocytes. The chain couples TRGV4 to TRGJ1 or TRGJ2. The origin of this receptor is a boy in the first two years of life who had congenital heart surgery. CDR3 coding DNA: TGTGCCACCTGGGACGCGAAGATTAATTATTATAAGAAACTCTTT. Translating gives CATWDAKINYYKKLF.